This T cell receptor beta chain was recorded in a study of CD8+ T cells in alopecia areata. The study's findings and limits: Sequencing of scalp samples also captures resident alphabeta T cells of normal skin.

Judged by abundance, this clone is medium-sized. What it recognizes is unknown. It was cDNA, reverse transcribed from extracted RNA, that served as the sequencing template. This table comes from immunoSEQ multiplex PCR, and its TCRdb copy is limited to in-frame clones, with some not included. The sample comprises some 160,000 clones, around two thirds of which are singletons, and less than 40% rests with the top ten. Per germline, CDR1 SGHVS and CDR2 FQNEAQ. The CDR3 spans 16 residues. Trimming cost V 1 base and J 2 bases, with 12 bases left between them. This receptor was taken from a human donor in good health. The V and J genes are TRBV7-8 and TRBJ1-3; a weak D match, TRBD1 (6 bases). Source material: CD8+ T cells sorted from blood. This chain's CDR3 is CASSLVPGVTGNTIYF. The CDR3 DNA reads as TGTGCCAGCAGCTTAGTTCCAGGGGTTACTGGAAACACCATATATTTT.